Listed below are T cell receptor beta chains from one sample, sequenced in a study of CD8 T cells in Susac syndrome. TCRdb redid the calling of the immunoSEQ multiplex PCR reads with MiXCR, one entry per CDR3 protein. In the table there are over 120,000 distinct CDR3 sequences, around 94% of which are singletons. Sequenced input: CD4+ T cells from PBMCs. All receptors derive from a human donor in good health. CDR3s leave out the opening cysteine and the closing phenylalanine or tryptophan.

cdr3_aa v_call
SVETGKLAGNTIY TRBV29-1
ASSSRMSGVNEKLF TRBV5-6
ATSQGTRNTDTQY TRBV15
ASSQFGSGNTDTQY TRBV4-1
ASTQPGQGATNEQF TRBV5-6
ASSTGATWGYT TRBV28
ASSHLKARNTEAF TRBV5-4
ASSYTPGQRLEKLF TRBV28
ATSGLTGQYNQPQH TRBV15
ASSFKTGLGETQY TRBV7-9
AWGRSNQPQH TRBV30
ASNLSPTGGEPQH TRBV19
AWSKGTSANGDTQY TRBV30
ASSRRTSPSYEQY TRBV9
ASWRDRLNTGELF TRBV6-5
ASRASGSYEQF TRBV6-2/TRBV6-3
SARDLGAGDSDTQY TRBV20-1
ASSSRQAGHTLGDEQF TRBV28
ASSSLVPSLAF TRBV28
ASSFRGFNYEQY TRBV5-1
ASNRAGGPYEQY TRBV5-4
SAEGQGTYNEQF TRBV20-1
ASSQRGGVGNQPQH TRBV4-2
AWSRPGLNYEQY TRBV30
ASSFGREGEQF TRBV28
ASSPGGMYQETQY TRBV19
ASSLDRGLEAF TRBV7-2
ASSPTGQQETQY TRBV18
ASSFRGSYGYT TRBV27
ASSPVTGQGLYEQY TRBV4-1
AISPGSLADTQY TRBV10-3
ATGTSTGRYYEQY TRBV24-1
AWSSDRGTGNQPQH TRBV30
AWSVQLAGGNEQF TRBV30
ASSLFVSIVGEQY TRBV7-2
ASSPTVNEQY TRBV11-2
ASSAVYRGTEAF TRBV9
ATPRDGTGANVLT TRBV30
AWSVDNQPQH TRBV30
ASSQGQIY TRBV3-1
ASSPRSFREARYEQY TRBV7-8
ASSQTTSGRGPDTQY TRBV14
ASSTTSYGETQY TRBV19
ASREGGLNYGYT TRBV5-6
ASSDSSRGNEQF TRBV6-4
ASSLGRTYEQY TRBV12-3/TRBV12-4
SVEWGLGYT TRBV29-1
SAGSGSGKTQY TRBV20-1
ASSDSTGTSKY TRBV6-1